These 32 T cell receptor beta chains share one sample of origin, sequenced in a study of cytomegalovirus exposure and HLA in healthy donors (dated by TCRdb to about 2017). Receptor libraries were prepared by the immunoSEQ multiplex PCR assay. The multiplex PCR relied on a mix of 60 forward primers for TCR Vbeta segments and 13 reverse primers for TCR Jbeta segments. TCRdb provides this immuneACCESS table in a form limited to in-frame rearrangements. Some clones are lacking; in checked studies, under half of them reflect an unresolved V gene, and why the rest are absent is not known. The sample table shows 35,000 to 40,000 clones, and around nine tenths are seen once. Approximately 2.4% of the sample belongs to the ten largest clones. Sequenced sample: PBMCs. The receptors shown here come from a woman under 30 in good health and CMV-seronegative.

The chain has TRBV27 and TRBJ1-2; 9 bases map to TRBD1. Germline V gene data show CDR1 as MNHEY and CDR2 as SMNVEV (reference sequence). Trimming took 7 bases from V and 6 from J; bases not matched to a gene: 15. The CDR3 totals 16 residues. CDR3 bases: TGTGCCAGCACCAAAGGGGGACAGGGTAAACTTCATGGCTACACCTTC. Translated: CASTKGGQGKLHGYTF.

The genes are TRBV5-1 and TRBJ2-1, with TRBD1 identical over 7 bases. With 4 bases clipped from V and 3 bases from J, the junction kept 4 bases outside the gene matches. This CDR3 has 14 residues. Germline CDR1 SGHRS, CDR2 YFSETQ. For the CDR3, the DNA is TGCGCCAGCAGCGGGGGACAGAGCTACAATGAGCAGTTCTTC. Translated: CASSGGQSYNEQFF.

V and J are TRBV28 and TRBJ1-1; D possibly corresponds to TRBD1 (6 bases). V was trimmed by 3 bases and J by 1 base, leaving 15 bases between them. The CDR3 consists of 16 residues. Germline assignment: CDR1 MDHEN and CDR2 SYDVKM. The CDR3 here is CASSLGTYLGNTEAFF. Here the CDR3 DNA reads TGTGCCAGCAGTTTGGGGACATACTTAGGGAACACTGAAGCTTTCTTT.

The chain uses TRBV19 and TRBJ2-1, with 11 bases matching TRBD2. V lost 6 bases to trimming and J lost 0 bases; unmatched junction nucleotides: 7. Germline loops: CDR1 LNHDA, CDR2 SQIVND (reference sequence). This CDR3 region has 17 residues. CDR3 protein: CASRSSGRLSSYNEQFF. The CDR3 DNA follows: TGTGCCAGTAGGTCTAGCGGGAGGCTGAGCTCCTACAATGAGCAGTTCTTC.

This sequence joins TRBV10-3 and TRBJ2-3; 10 positions match TRBD2. Germline-derived CDR1 and CDR2 are ENHRY and SYGVKD. J gave up 4 bases and V 4 bases, and 17 bases lay outside the gene matches. This CDR3 is built from 19 residues. The CDR3 protein is CAISATLAGGKPPPDTQYF. The CDR3 nucleotides read TGTGCCATCAGTGCGACATTAGCGGGAGGTAAACCCCCCCCAGATACGCAGTATTTT.

The J gene is TRBJ2-7, the V gene TRBV28, with D perhaps matching TRBD2 (7 bases). V gave up 6 bases and J gave up 0 bases, with 18 bases separating them. From germline, CDR1 is MDHEN and CDR2 SYDVKM. The CDR3 runs to 16 residues. DNA of the CDR3: TGTGCCAGCAGCGCTCAAGGGGGGGGGAGCTCCTACGAGCAGTACTTC. Its translation is CASSAQGGGSSYEQYF.

The gene calls are TRBV2 and TRBJ1-2; weak D call: TRBD1 (6 bases). Germline V gene data show CDR1 as SNHLY and CDR2 as FYNNEI. The V and J ends lost 5 bases and 4 bases respectively, with 14 bases between them. The CDR3 covers 14 residues. The CDR3 DNA reads TGTGCCAGCAGTACAGGGAGCTTCTTCTATGGCTACACCTTC. Protein product: CASSTGSFFYGYTF.

This chain joins TRBV15 and TRBJ2-7, with D hard to call. V gave up 0 bases and J gave up 0 bases, with 12 bases separating them. There are 16 residues in the CDR3. The V gene's germline CDR1 is LNHNV and CDR2 YYDKDF (reference sequence). CDR3 in DNA: TGTGCCACCAGCAGAGAAGATCTGGGCAGCTCCTACGAGCAGTACTTC. This codes for CATSREDLGSSYEQYF.

Concerning this clone itself: The junction departs from germline at one end; a sequencing error may be responsible. This sequence joins TRBV7-9 and TRBJ2-4; a weak D match, TRBD2 (7 bases). CDR3 size: 16 residues. Germline CDR1 reads SEHNR; CDR2 reads FQNEAQ (reference sequence). The CDR3 sequence is CSSSSTGGASKNIQYF. The CDR3 bases are TGTTCCAGCAGCTCCACGGGGGGCGCCTCCAAAAACATTCAGTACTTC.

The chain has TRBV7-8 and TRBJ2-7; unclear D gene. The CDR3 loop spans 14 amino acids. Germline lookup yields CDR1 SGHVS and CDR2 FQNEAQ. V lost 1 base and J 1 base, leaving 8 bases between the germline ends. The CDR3 DNA reads as TGTGCCAGCAGCTTAGTTTCCGTTTCCTACGAGCAGTACTTC. Its translation is CASSLVSVSYEQYF.

Of note for this clone: An end of the junction does not agree with germline; a read error may underlie this. V gene TRBV2 combines with J gene TRBJ2-5, with TRBD2 identical over 8 bases. CDR1 is SNHLY, CDR2 FYNNEI, per germline. The CDR3 runs to 15 residues. DNA for the CDR3: TGTGTCAGCCGGGGGGCTAGCGGGCCCCAAGAGACCCAGTACTTC. It yields the protein CVSRGASGPQETQYF.

The DNA of the CDR3 is TGCGCCAGCAGCGCGGACGCCCTAGGGGGGGTCTATGGCTACACCTTC. It translates to CASSADALGGVYGYTF. This chain joins TRBV5-1 and TRBJ1-2; D might be TRBD1 (6 bases). CDR3 size: 16 residues. Trimming stripped 4 bases from V and 4 bases from J, with 20 bases between. Per germline, CDR1 SGHRS and CDR2 YFSETQ.

The V call is TRBV18, the J call TRBJ2-2; no clear D gene. The germline V gene has CDR1 KGHSH and CDR2 LQKENI. Trimming left V 0 bases short and J 6 bases short, with 17 bases between. The CDR3 has 17 amino acids. The CDR3 DNA reads TGTGCCAGCTCACCACCGAATGTTGCACAGTCGGCCGGGGAGCTGTTTTTT. This encodes CASSPPNVAQSAGELFF.

The rearrangement joins TRBV18 to TRBJ2-5; D possibly corresponds to TRBD1 (6 bases). This CDR3 comprises 12 residues. From germline, CDR1 is KGHSH and CDR2 LQKENI. V lost 6 bases to trimming and J lost 11 bases, with 16 bases between them. The CDR3 DNA reads TGTGCCAGCTCCCAGGGGCAGGGAACGCAGTACTTC. Protein product: CASSQGQGTQYF.

The genes are TRBV10-2 and TRBJ2-2; 9 nucleotides line up with TRBD1. Germline values: CDR1 WSHSY, CDR2 SAAADI. After removal of 5 bases from V and 1 base from J, the junction contained 5 bases not matched to a gene. This CDR3 has 16 residues. As DNA, the CDR3 is TGCGCCAGCAGTTCCCCGGGACAGGGGAACACCGGGGAGCTGTTTTTT. Its protein product is CASSSPGQGNTGELFF.

This chain links TRBV10-3 with TRBJ2-5, with D maybe TRBD2 (6 bases). CDR3 size: 15 residues. Trimming took 6 bases from V and 4 from J, leaving 18 bases between them. Germline values: CDR1 ENHRY, CDR2 SYGVKD. The CDR3 is CAIRFGEESLETQYF. DNA for the CDR3: TGTGCCATCAGGTTCGGGGAGGAAAGTCTAGAGACCCAGTACTTC.

The chain couples TRBV7-6 to TRBJ1-2; D perhaps matches TRBD1 (5 bases). Germline V gene lookup returns CDR1 SGHVS and CDR2 FNYEAQ. V lost 4 bases and J 4 bases, leaving 10 bases between the germline ends. The CDR3 sequence is 13 residues long. CDR3 nucleotides: TGTGCCAGCAGCTCCGGCGGGGGCTATGGCTACACCTTC. Encoded protein: CASSSGGGYGYTF. Drawing the rest from reference TRBV7-6 and TRBJ1-2, the complete variable domain is GAGVSQSPRYKVTKRGQDVALRCDPISGHVSLYWYRQALGQGPEFLTYFNYEAQQDKSGLPNDRFSAERPEGSISTLTIQRTEQRDSAMYRCASSSGGGYGYTFGSGTRLTVV.

The rearrangement joins TRBV19 to TRBJ2-2, with a tentative D call TRBD1 (5 bases). CDR3 length equals 17 residues. With 0 bases removed from V and 0 bases from J, the gap between germline ends came to 11 bases. Germline V gene data show CDR1 as LNHDA and CDR2 as SQIVND (reference sequence). The CDR3 region has the DNA TGTGCCAGTAGTATAGATCGACAGAATCCGAACACCGGGGAGCTGTTTTTT. Residues: CASSIDRQNPNTGELFF.

This clone appeared a single time. This chain links TRBV28 with TRBJ2-3, with TRBD1 as a possible D gene (6 bases). V was shortened by 7 bases and J by 1 base, with 15 bases between the two germline ends. CDR3 length: 15 residues. The germline gives CDR1 MDHEN, CDR2 SYDVKM. CDR3 in amino acids: CASTITGSGTDTQYF. CDR3 DNA: TGTGCCAGCACCATCACAGGGTCTGGCACAGATACGCAGTATTTT.

This sequence joins TRBV19 and TRBJ2-7; no reliable D call. The CDR3 length is 16 residues. The germline gives CDR1 LNHDA, CDR2 SQIVND (reference sequence). V lost 1 base and J 1 base, leaving 14 bases between the germline ends. CDR3 sequence: CASSIVADPASYEQYF. The CDR3 nucleotides read TGTGCCAGTAGTATAGTAGCCGATCCCGCGTCCTACGAGCAGTACTTC.

In its sample, this clone is medium-sized (0.01 to 0.1%). The rearrangement uses TRBV27 and TRBJ1-2; 7 bases agree with TRBD1. The CDR3 runs to 14 residues. Germline V gene lookup returns CDR1 MNHEY and CDR2 SMNVEV (reference sequence). The ends lost 2 bases at V and 1 base at J; junction bases unmatched: 1. The CDR3 nucleotides read TGTGCCAGCAGTTTACAGGGGGGTAACTATGGCTACACCTTC. Translation: CASSLQGGNYGYTF.

The chain couples TRBV2 to TRBJ2-3; 8 bases are shared with TRBD1. Germline V lookup: CDR1 SNHLY, CDR2 FYNNEI. The CDR3 length is 17 residues. V lost 2 bases to trimming and J lost 3 bases; unmatched junction nucleotides: 10. The CDR3 DNA follows: TGTGCCAGCAGTGAATTTCTCGGACAGGGAAAGACAGATACGCAGTATTTT. Its translation is CASSEFLGQGKTDTQYF.

The chain uses TRBV5-1 and TRBJ1-6; D is uncertain. Deletions cut 4 bases from V and 5 bases from J, with 13 bases between. The CDR3 covers 15 residues. CDR1 is SGHRS, CDR2 YFSETQ, per germline. The CDR3 bases are TGCGCCAGCAGCCCGGAGACGGTAGATAATTCACCCCTCCACTTT. It translates to CASSPETVDNSPLHF.

This clone has just a few counts. CDR3 residues: CASSQDLASGTDTQYF. In DNA form, the CDR3 reads TGCGCCAGCAGCCAAGATCTGGCTAGCGGCACAGATACGCAGTATTTT. V and J are TRBV4-3 and TRBJ2-3; tentative D call: TRBD2 (6 bases). Germline V gene sequence: CDR1 LGHNA, CDR2 YSLEER. V gave up 0 bases and J gave up 1 base, with 11 bases separating them. This CDR3 is built from 16 residues.

This clone was detected a few times. The chain recombines TRBV27 with TRBJ2-1, with 11 positions matching TRBD2. The CDR3 runs to 16 residues. Looked up from germline, CDR1 is MNHEY and CDR2 is SMNVEV (reference sequence). V gave up 10 bases and J gave up 7 bases; unmatched junction bases: 15. The CDR3 protein is CATSTGRLAGRNEQFF. The CDR3 coding sequence is TGTGCCACCTCGACGGGGCGACTAGCGGGAAGGAATGAGCAGTTCTTC.

The chain is built from TRBV7-9 and TRBJ2-5, with 9 bases fitting TRBD2. Germline V gene lookup returns CDR1 SEHNR and CDR2 FQNEAQ (reference sequence). The CDR3 consists of 13 residues. V trimming: 2 bases; J trimming: 5 bases; junction bases outside the gene matches: 0. The CDR3 sequence: CASSLSGRETQYF. Here the CDR3 DNA reads TGTGCCAGCAGCTTAAGCGGGAGGGAGACCCAGTACTTC.

A single count supports this clone. The chain employs TRBV28 and TRBJ1-2, with 9 bases matching TRBD1. V shed 5 bases and J 2 bases; nucleotides not matched to a gene: 0. The CDR3 is 13 amino acids. The germline gives CDR1 MDHEN, CDR2 SYDVKM. This chain's CDR3 is CASSGTGNYGYTF. CDR3 coding DNA: TGTGCCAGCAGTGGGACAGGGAACTATGGCTACACCTTC.

This clone was seen once. The V gene is TRBV28, the J gene TRBJ2-3, with TRBD2 as a possible D gene (6 bases). V gave up 7 bases and J gave up 2 bases, with 10 bases separating them. The V gene's germline CDR1 is MDHEN and CDR2 SYDVKM. This CDR3 is built from 13 residues. The CDR3 sequence: CASTRDSTDTQYF. CDR3 in DNA: TGTGCCAGCACCCGGGACTCCACAGATACGCAGTATTTT.

This chain joins TRBV11-3 and TRBJ1-5; 10 bases fit TRBD1. V was clipped by 2 bases and J by 5 bases; unmatched bases: 12. Looked up from germline, CDR1 is SGHNT and CDR2 is YENEEA. This CDR3 is built from 18 residues. The CDR3 is CASSLKLKGTGADQPQHF. DNA of the CDR3: TGTGCCAGCAGCTTAAAATTAAAGGGGACAGGGGCCGATCAGCCCCAGCATTTT.

This clone has just one count. The chain uses TRBV7-9 and TRBJ1-5; D gene uncertain. The germline V gene encodes CDR1 SEHNR and CDR2 FQNEAQ (reference sequence). Trimming stripped 1 base from V and 9 bases from J, with 13 bases between. CDR3 length: 14 amino acids. The chain's CDR3 is CASSLEDGAGPQHF. The DNA of the CDR3 is TGTGCCAGCAGCTTAGAGGACGGTGCGGGGCCCCAGCATTTT.

V and J are TRBV18 and TRBJ2-5; the match to TRBD2 covers 7 bases. The CDR3 covers 14 residues. V lost 3 bases to trimming and J lost 5 bases; unmatched junction nucleotides: 6. The V gene's germline CDR1 is KGHSH and CDR2 LQKENI. CDR3 in amino acids: CASSPRLARETQYF. CDR3 DNA: TGTGCCAGCTCACCCCGACTAGCACGGGAGACCCAGTACTTC.

For the CDR3, the DNA is TGTGCCACCTCTTTAGGCCACCAGCGGTACAATGAGCAGTTCTTC. Residues: CATSLGHQRYNEQFF. The chain uses TRBV7-9 and TRBJ2-1, with D possibly matching TRBD2 (5 bases). The CDR3 has 15 amino acids. V was cut by 10 bases and J by 4 bases, with 20 bases left in between. Germline assignment: CDR1 SEHNR and CDR2 FQNEAQ (reference sequence). Combining the CDR3 with reference TRBV7-9 and TRBJ2-1 gives the whole variable domain DTGVSQNPRHKITKRGQNVTFRCDPISEHNRLYWYRQTLGQGPEFLTYFQNEAQLEKSRLLSDRFSAERPKGSFSTLEIQRTEQGDSAMYLCATSLGHQRYNEQFFGPGTRLTVL.